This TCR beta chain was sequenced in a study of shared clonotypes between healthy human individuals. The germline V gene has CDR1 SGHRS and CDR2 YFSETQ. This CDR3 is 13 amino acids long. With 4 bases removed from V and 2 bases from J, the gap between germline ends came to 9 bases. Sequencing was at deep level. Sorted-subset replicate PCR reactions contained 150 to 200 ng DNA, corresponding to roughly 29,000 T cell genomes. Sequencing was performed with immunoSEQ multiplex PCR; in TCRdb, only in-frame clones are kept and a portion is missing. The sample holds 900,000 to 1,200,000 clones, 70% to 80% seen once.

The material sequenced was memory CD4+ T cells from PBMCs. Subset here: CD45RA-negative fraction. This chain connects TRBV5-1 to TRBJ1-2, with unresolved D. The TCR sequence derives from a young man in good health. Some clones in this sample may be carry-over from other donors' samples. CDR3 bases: TGCGCCAGCAGCCCAACAGCGAACTATGGCTACACCTTC. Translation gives CASSPTANYGYTF.